Below are 31 T cell receptor beta chains sequenced from a single sample in a study of vaccination and CD4 T cells after COVID-19. The Oncomine TCR Beta short-read assay was what sequenced the DNA obtained from cultured CD4+ T cells. One entry per CDR3 protein results from TCRdb running MiXCR on the PCR reads. The sample lists about 12,000 distinct CDR3 sequences, about 19% occurring once. Treatment reported: approximately nine-day PBMC culture with coronavirus spike peptide pools or control peptides (ViraFEST assay). Their antigen targets remain unknown. The sample was CD4+ T cells from blood, cultured in vitro, taken before SARS-CoV-2 vaccination. All receptors derive from a human donor who received a COVID-19 vaccine.

This clonotype is medium-sized (0.01 to 0.1%) by share. The gene calls are TRBV7-8 and TRBJ2-5, with D tentatively TRBD1 or TRBD2 (5 bases each). The CDR3 is 14 amino acids. Germline CDR1 SGHVS, CDR2 FQNEAQ. V was trimmed by 5 bases and J by 5 bases, leaving 15 bases between them. CDR3: CASSLGGEGETQYF. In DNA form, the CDR3 reads TGTGCCAGCAGCCTAGGTGGCGAGGGGGAGACCCAGTACTTC.

The chain couples TRBV7-8 to TRBJ2-5; D possibly corresponds to TRBD1 (5 bases). The V gene lost 6 bases and the J gene lost 4 bases, with 15 bases spanning the gap. CDR1 is SGHVS and CDR2 is FQNEAQ in the germline V gene. The CDR3 totals 14 residues. CDR3 residues: CASSQRGRAETQYF. The CDR3 DNA is TGTGCCAGCAGTCAGAGAGGCAGGGCAGAGACCCAGTACTTC.

The chain joins TRBV11-2 to TRBJ2-1, with 8 bases lining up with TRBD2. The V and J ends lost 4 bases and 8 bases, in that order; junction bases with no gene match: 16. This CDR3 spans 17 amino acids. CDR1 SGHAT and CDR2 FQNNGV come from the germline V gene. CDR3 residues: CASSSGAGGKHPYEQFF. CDR3 nucleotide sequence: TGTGCCAGCAGCTCAGGGGCGGGGGGCAAACATCCTTATGAGCAGTTCTTC.

V gene TRBV5-6 combines with J gene TRBJ1-4; perhaps TRBD1 as D (5 bases). Germline V gene lookup returns CDR1 SGHDT and CDR2 YYEEEE. The CDR3 extends over 13 amino acids. V lost 2 bases to trimming and J lost 5 bases, with 7 bases between them. In nucleotides, the CDR3 is TGTGCCAGCAGCTTCGACAGCAATGAAAAACTGTTTTTT. This translates into CASSFDSNEKLFF.

V and J are TRBV6-1 and TRBJ2-1, with D possibly being TRBD1 (6 bases). Trimming removed 6 bases from V and 5 bases from J, with 8 bases in between. The CDR3 runs to 12 residues. Germline CDR1 is MNHNS and CDR2 is SASEGT. The CDR3 here is CASRDRNNEQFF. The CDR3 DNA sequence: TGTGCCAGCAGGGACAGAAACAATGAGCAGTTCTTC.

This clonotype was seen more than once but under ten times. The gene calls are TRBV12-3 or TRBV12-4 and TRBJ1-2; 10 positions agree with TRBD1. The length of the CDR3 is 18 residues. J was trimmed by 5 bases and V by 5 bases; bases with no gene match: 17. CDR3 region: CASSPHGQGVRGKYGYTF. CDR3 in DNA: TGTGCCAGCAGTCCTCATGGACAGGGGGTAAGGGGGAAGTATGGCTACACCTTC.

The chain uses TRBV11-3 and TRBJ1-2; 10 bases match TRBD1. Trimming cost V 5 bases and J 8 bases; bases outside gene matches: 5. The CDR3 has 13 amino acids. Germline loops: CDR1 SGHNT, CDR2 YENEEA. Here the CDR3 reads CASSPVGQGGYTF. The CDR3 nucleotides read TGTGCCAGCAGCCCAGTGGGACAGGGGGGCTACACCTTC.

By share of the sample, this clonotype is medium-sized. V usage is TRBV7-6 and J usage is TRBJ1-3; 8 nucleotides match TRBD1. Trimming cost V 5 bases and J 2 bases; bases outside gene matches: 8. Germline V gene data show CDR1 as SGHVS and CDR2 as FNYEAQ. This CDR3 contains 16 residues. The DNA for the CDR3 is TGTGCCAGCAGCATCGGACAGGGAAACGCTGGAAACACCATATATTTT. This gives the protein CASSIGQGNAGNTIYF.

By sample fraction, this clonotype is medium-sized. The CDR3 is CASSKSLAIAEETQYF. CDR3 coding DNA: TGTGCCAGCAGTAAATCACTAGCGATCGCCGAAGAGACCCAGTACTTC. The chain links TRBV6-1 to TRBJ2-5, with 7 bases lining up with TRBD2. V trimming: 5 bases; J trimming: 3 bases; junction bases outside the gene matches: 12. This CDR3 is built from 16 residues. The germline CDR1 and CDR2 sequences are MNHNS and SASEGT.

The chain is built from TRBV19 and TRBJ2-7, with D tentatively TRBD1 (5 bases). The CDR3 contains 16 residues. Germline V gene data show CDR1 as LNHDA and CDR2 as SQIVND (reference sequence). V was shortened by 5 bases and J by 5 bases, with 22 bases between the two germline ends. The CDR3 loop is CASSPSKGASSHEQYF. CDR3 DNA: TGTGCCAGTAGTCCTTCAAAAGGGGCCAGTAGCCACGAGCAGTACTTC. The full variable domain, with the rest looked up from reference TRBV19 and TRBJ2-7, is DGGITQSPKYLFRKEGQNVTLSCEQNLNHDAMYWYRQDPGQGLRLIYYSQIVNDFQKGDIAEGYSVSREKKESFPLTVTSAQKNPTAFYLCASSPSKGASSHEQYFGPGTRLTVT.

To note about this clonotype: The junction does not match germline at one end; this may be a read error. The chain couples TRBV5-4 to TRBJ1-2; TRBD1 might be the D (5 bases). This CDR3 comprises 14 residues. From germline, CDR1 is SGHNT and CDR2 YYREEE (reference sequence). As DNA, the CDR3 is TGTGCCAGCAGCCTTGTGACAGCTAACTGTGGCTACACCTTC. Translating it yields CASSLVTANCGYTF.

This clonotype was seen only a few times. The chain is built from TRBV5-1 and TRBJ1-6, with 11 bases fitting TRBD1. This CDR3 region has 16 residues. Germline CDR1 and CDR2: SGHRS and YFSETQ. Trimming took 4 bases from V and 5 from J; bases not matched to a gene: 5. The CDR3 loop reads CASSPGQGANNSPLHF. CDR3 coding DNA: TGCGCCAGCAGCCCCGGACAGGGGGCGAATAATTCACCCCTCCACTTT.

In this sample, this clonotype turned up once. The junction shows a germline mismatch at one end, possibly a read error. J is TRBJ1-3 and V is TRBV10-3; D possibly corresponds to TRBD1 (5 bases). CDR3 length: 15 amino acids. The germline CDR1 and CDR2 sequences are ENHRY and SYGVKD. In DNA form, the CDR3 reads TGTGCCATCAGTGAATCCCAGGGCACTGGAAACACCATATGTTTT. Amino acid sequence: CAISESQGTGNTICF.

There are a few counts of this clonotype. This rearrangement joins TRBV10-2 to TRBJ2-1; possible D gene TRBD2, 6 bases. This CDR3 is built from 13 residues. V was clipped by 4 bases and J by 6 bases, with 10 bases between them. Germline CDR1 is WSHSY and CDR2 is SAAADI. This CDR3 is CASSGLEGNEQFF. The CDR3 region has the DNA TGCGCCAGCAGTGGACTAGAGGGCAATGAGCAGTTCTTC.

The chain has TRBV14 and TRBJ2-3, with D perhaps matching TRBD2 (5 bases). V was shortened by 1 base and J by 7 bases, with 15 bases between the two germline ends. The CDR3 is made up of 15 amino acids. Germline V gene lookup returns CDR1 SGHDN and CDR2 FVKESK. This chain's CDR3 is CASSQGAATRNTQYF. The CDR3, as DNA: TGTGCCAGCAGCCAAGGAGCGGCTACACGAAATACGCAGTATTTT.

This clonotype was counted only a few times. The J gene is TRBJ2-1, the V gene TRBV12-3 or TRBV12-4; 9 bases map to TRBD2. The CDR3 extends over 15 amino acids. J gave up 2 bases and V 6 bases, and 5 bases lay outside the gene matches. In DNA form, the CDR3 reads TGTGCCAGCAGCAAGAGCGGGGGGCCCTACAATGAGCAGTTCTTC. Translating gives CASSKSGGPYNEQFF.

This clonotype was seen a few times. The CDR3 loop reads CASSLDSSQETQYF. CDR3 nucleotide sequence: TGCGCCAGCAGCTTGGACAGTTCCCAAGAGACCCAGTACTTC. The J gene is TRBJ2-5, the V gene TRBV5-1, with D unclear. This CDR3 has 14 amino acids. The V and J ends lost 0 bases and 1 base respectively, with 7 bases between them. Germline values: CDR1 SGHRS, CDR2 YFSETQ. Drawing the rest from reference TRBV5-1 and TRBJ2-5, the complete variable domain is KAGVTQTPRYLIKTRGQQVTLSCSPISGHRSVSWYQQTPGQGLQFLFEYFSETQRNKGNFPGRFSGRQFSNSRSEMNVSTLELGDSALYLCASSLDSSQETQYFGPGTRLLVL.

CDR3 DNA: TGTGCCAGTAGTATAGATCGAATGGCCAACGTCCTGACTTTC. It yields the protein CASSIDRMANVLTF. This rearrangement joins TRBV19 to TRBJ2-6; D uncertain. V was shortened by 0 bases and J by 6 bases, with 6 bases between the two germline ends. Germline V CDR1 and CDR2: LNHDA, SQIVND (reference sequence). This CDR3 contains 14 residues.

The chain couples TRBV20-1 to TRBJ1-1, with 9 bases aligning to TRBD1. The CDR3 length is 13 residues. The V gene end was trimmed by 6 bases and the J gene end by 3 bases; junction bases not matched to a gene: 5. Germline V CDR1 and CDR2: DFQATT, SNEGSKA (reference sequence). The CDR3 is CSARTGDDTEAFF. The DNA of the CDR3 is TGCAGTGCCCGGACAGGGGACGACACTGAAGCTTTCTTT.

The CDR3 protein is CAWGRNTDTQYF. Written as DNA, the CDR3 is TGTGCCTGGGGGAGAAACACAGATACGCAGTATTTT. This chain connects TRBV30 to TRBJ2-3; TRBD2 might be the D (5 bases). V was trimmed by 5 bases and J by 2 bases, leaving 8 bases between them. The CDR3 consists of 12 residues. Germline CDR1 is GTSNPN and CDR2 is SVGIG (reference sequence).

V usage is TRBV20-1 and J usage is TRBJ2-5; unclear D gene. CDR1 and CDR2 (germline): DFQATT, SNEGSKA (reference sequence). The CDR3 loop spans 15 amino acids. Trimming pared 0 bases from V and 6 bases from J, leaving 17 bases between. The CDR3 DNA sequence: TGCAGTGCTAGAGATGAGACCAGACTTATGAAGACCCAGTACTTC. Translating it yields CSARDETRLMKTQYF.

This clonotype has a handful of counts. The rearrangement uses TRBV6-4 and TRBJ2-1; the D gene is possibly TRBD1 (6 bases). The CDR3 is 15 amino acids. The germline V gene encodes CDR1 MRHNA and CDR2 SNTAGT. Trimming stripped 6 bases from V and 2 bases from J, with 14 bases between. The chain's CDR3 is CASSPQGTPYNEQFF. CDR3 nucleotides: TGTGCCAGCAGCCCGCAGGGGACCCCCTACAATGAGCAGTTCTTC.

This clonotype is deemed medium-sized (0.01 to 0.1%). The rearrangement uses TRBV6-1 and TRBJ2-5; possibly TRBD1 or TRBD2 for D (5 bases each). The CDR3 has 13 residues. V gave up 5 bases and J gave up 8 bases, with 15 bases separating them. CDR1 and CDR2 from the germline V gene are MNHNS and SASEGT. The CDR3 is CASSPRARGTQYF. As DNA, the CDR3 is TGTGCCAGCAGTCCCCGGGCGAGGGGCACCCAGTACTTC.

The sample holds a few counts of this clonotype. The chain uses TRBV20-1 and TRBJ2-2; D perhaps matches TRBD2 (5 bases). Trimming took 3 bases from V and 1 from J, leaving 9 bases between them. This CDR3 has 14 amino acids. Germline V lookup: CDR1 DFQATT, CDR2 SNEGSKA (reference sequence). This CDR3 reads CSASGLKNTGELFF. The CDR3 DNA sequence: TGCAGTGCTAGCGGACTGAAGAACACCGGGGAGCTGTTTTTT.

The rearrangement links TRBV12-3 or TRBV12-4 to TRBJ2-2; 11 bases agree with TRBD1. The CDR3 loop spans 18 amino acids. Losses at the gene ends were 4 bases for V and 7 bases for J; bases not matched to a gene: 14. The chain's CDR3 is CASSSSGTGGRRFGELFF. In DNA form, the CDR3 reads TGTGCCAGCAGTTCTTCCGGGACAGGGGGTCGGAGGTTCGGGGAGCTGTTTTTT.

A few counts support this clonotype. V usage is TRBV2 and J usage is TRBJ1-5; maybe TRBD1 (5 bases). Germline V gives CDR1 SNHLY, CDR2 FYNNEI. V lost 1 base, J lost 7 bases, and 23 bases lay in between. This CDR3 region has 18 residues. This CDR3 reads CASSEGRSAVGVGQPQHF. As DNA, the CDR3 is TGTGCCAGCAGTGAAGGAAGGTCGGCAGTGGGGGTGGGGCAGCCCCAGCATTTT. The full variable domain, in which reference TRBV2 and TRBJ1-5 provide the parts outside the CDR3, is EPEVTQTPSHQVTQMGQEVILRCVPISNHLYFYWYRQILGQKVEFLVSFYNNEISEKSEIFDDQFSVERPDGSNFTLKIRSTKLEDSAMYFCASSEGRSAVGVGQPQHFGDGTRLSIL.

V usage is TRBV5-1 and J usage is TRBJ2-2; 11 nucleotides match TRBD2. The V segment lost 0 bases and the J segment 0 bases; nucleotides outside the gene matches: 4. The CDR3 runs to 18 residues. Germline CDR1 reads SGHRS; CDR2 reads YFSETQ. The CDR3: CASSLAASGGTNTGELFF. The DNA for the CDR3 is TGCGCCAGCAGCTTGGCGGCTAGCGGGGGGACGAACACCGGGGAGCTGTTTTTT.

This clonotype was observed a handful of times. This chain joins TRBV10-3 and TRBJ2-3; D call uncertain. Trimming cost V 4 bases and J 1 base, with 6 bases left between them. This CDR3 contains 13 residues. The V gene's germline CDR1 is ENHRY and CDR2 SYGVKD. CDR3: CAISGDRTDTQYF. The CDR3 DNA is TGTGCCATCAGTGGAGACCGCACAGATACGCAGTATTTT.

The V gene is TRBV6-5, the J gene TRBJ2-3, with 7 nucleotides matching TRBD2. CDR3 length equals 17 residues. The germline V gene has CDR1 MNHEY and CDR2 SVGAGI. V gave up 2 bases and J gave up 5 bases; unmatched junction bases: 13. DNA of the CDR3: TGTGCCAGCAGTTACCGCTGGGAGGGGCGTTTTCTAGATACGCAGTATTTT. Translating it yields CASSYRWEGRFLDTQYF.

This clonotype was detected a few times. The chain has TRBV7-8 and TRBJ2-2, with a weak D call TRBD1 (5 bases). There are 14 residues in the CDR3. The germline V gene has CDR1 SGHVS and CDR2 FQNEAQ. The ends were cut back, 6 bases at V and 5 bases at J, with 13 bases in the middle. The DNA for the CDR3 is TGTGCCAGCAGGTTTAGGGGCTCAACCGGGGAGCTGTTTTTT. Translating it yields CASRFRGSTGELFF.

The chain couples TRBV6-1 to TRBJ1-2; maybe TRBD1 (6 bases). Trimming stripped 7 bases from V and 4 bases from J, with 16 bases between. This CDR3 comprises 14 residues. Per germline, CDR1 MNHNS and CDR2 SASEGT. Here the CDR3 DNA reads TGTGCCAGCAACTCAGGGGAACCCCTCTATGGCTACACCTTC. It codes for CASNSGEPLYGYTF.